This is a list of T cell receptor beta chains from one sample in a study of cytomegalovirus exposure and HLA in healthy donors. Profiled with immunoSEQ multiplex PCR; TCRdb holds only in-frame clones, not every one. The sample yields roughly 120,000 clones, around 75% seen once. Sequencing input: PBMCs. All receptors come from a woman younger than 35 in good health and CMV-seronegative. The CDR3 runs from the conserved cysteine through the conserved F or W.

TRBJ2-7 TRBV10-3 CAISRDNSYEQYF
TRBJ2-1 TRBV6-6 CASSGRASGASYEQFF
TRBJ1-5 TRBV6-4 CASSDFRQGRSNQPQHF
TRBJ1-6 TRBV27 CASSPSGPPASYNSPLHF
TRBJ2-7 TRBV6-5 CASSYWMGQGHEQYF
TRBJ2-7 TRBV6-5 CASSWGRPYEQYF
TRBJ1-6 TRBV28 CASSTAMDRVRSSSYNSPLHF
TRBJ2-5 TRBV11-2 CASSAAGGRYETQYF
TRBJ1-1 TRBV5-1 CASSLLGAITSNTEAFF
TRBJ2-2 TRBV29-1 CSVARGGGGELFF
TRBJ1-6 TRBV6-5 CASSYEDYNSPLHF
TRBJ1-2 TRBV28 CASRNSRGEYGYTF
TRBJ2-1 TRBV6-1 CASSPRTGSDEQFF
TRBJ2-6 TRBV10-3 CAMGAQLRSGANVLTF
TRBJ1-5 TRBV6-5 CASSPRDRDQPQHF
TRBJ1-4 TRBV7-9 CASSFTSAGGNEKLFF
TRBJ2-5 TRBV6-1 CASSDAAPWGAQYF
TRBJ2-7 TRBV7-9 CASSLPSSYEQYF
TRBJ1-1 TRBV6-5 CASSFQTGTEAFF
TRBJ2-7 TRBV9 CASSASGFSYEQYF
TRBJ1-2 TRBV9 CASSAQGLYGYTF
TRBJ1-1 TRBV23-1 CASSQSTGNTEAFF
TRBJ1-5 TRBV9 CASSVTEDQPQHF